One and the same sample provided the 20 T cell receptor beta chains below, sequenced in a study of blood T cells in healthy people across ages. The authors ran a second PCR of 7 to 11 cycles using a sample-barcoded 5' primer and a J-beta primer mix. TCRdb recomputed calls from the 5' RACE reads with MiXCR, one row per CDR3 protein. The sample has hundreds of thousands of distinct CDR3 sequences, 56% seen once. Sequencing was performed on blood. The origin of the receptors is a middle-aged man in good health.

This clonotype is a singleton in its sample. The J gene is TRBJ1-5, the V gene TRBV20-1; TRBD1 agrees at 7 bases. After removal of 0 bases from V and 0 bases from J, the junction contained 8 bases not matched to a gene. This CDR3 has 17 amino acids. Germline loops: CDR1 DFQATT, CDR2 SNEGSKA (reference sequence). CDR3 residues: CSARDPTGRGSNQPQHF. CDR3 in DNA: TGCAGTGCTAGAGATCCGACAGGGCGGGGTAGCAATCAGCCCCAGCATTTT.

This clonotype was recorded once. At one end, the junction sequence differs from germline, possibly due to a read error. The V call is TRBV7-2, the J call TRBJ2-2; possibly TRBD1 for D (6 bases). The CDR3 spans 15 residues. Germline assignment: CDR1 SGHTA and CDR2 FQGNSA. The chain's CDR3 is CASSYYQGKTGEPFF. The CDR3 region has the DNA TGTGCCAGCAGCTATTACCAGGGGAAAACCGGGGAGCCGTTTTTT. The whole variable domain, filled in from reference TRBV7-2 and TRBJ2-2, reads GAGVSQSPSNKVTEKGKDVELRCDPISGHTALYWYRQSLGQGLEFLIYFQGNSAPDKSGLPSDRFSAERTGGSVSTLTIQRTQQEDSAVYLCASSYYQGKTGEPFFGEGSRLTVL.

V is TRBV11-2 and J is TRBJ2-1, with D maybe TRBD1 (5 bases). V was shortened by 5 bases and J by 4 bases, with 9 bases between the two germline ends. Germline V gene lookup returns CDR1 SGHAT and CDR2 FQNNGV. CDR3 length equals 13 residues. In DNA form, the CDR3 reads TGTGCCAGCAGCCTGACAGATTACAATGAGCAGTTCTTC. Translation gives CASSLTDYNEQFF.

This clonotype was seen only once. The CDR3 loop is CSARGGQQETQYF. For the CDR3, the DNA is TGCAGTGCTAGAGGGGGACAGCAAGAGACCCAGTACTTC. The rearrangement links TRBV20-1 to TRBJ2-5; 7 bases line up with TRBD1. This CDR3 comprises 13 residues. CDR1 DFQATT and CDR2 SNEGSKA come from the germline V gene (reference sequence). The trim removed 1 base at V and 2 bases at J, leaving 1 base unmatched.

The V call is TRBV20-1, the J call TRBJ2-5, with D tentatively TRBD1 or TRBD2 (6 bases each). This CDR3 region has 15 residues. Germline V lookup: CDR1 DFQATT, CDR2 SNEGSKA (reference sequence). Trimming pared 6 bases from V and 5 bases from J, leaving 22 bases between. The CDR3 DNA reads TGCAGTGCCAAGTCAGGGGATTCTGGAGGGGAGACCCAGTACTTC. Protein product: CSAKSGDSGGETQYF.

This chain joins TRBV29-1 and TRBJ2-7; no clear D gene. Trimming removed 0 bases from V and 2 bases from J, with 5 bases in between. The CDR3 runs to 12 residues. The V gene's germline CDR1 is SQVTM and CDR2 ANQGSEA. In nucleotides, the CDR3 is TGCAGCGTTGAAGACGCTGCCTACGAGCAGTACTTC. Its translation: CSVEDAAYEQYF.

This clonotype was seen ten or more times. The chain couples TRBV28 to TRBJ2-1, with D tentatively TRBD2 (5 bases). The CDR3 length is 11 residues. The germline gives CDR1 MDHEN, CDR2 SYDVKM. Trimming stripped 3 bases from V and 12 bases from J, with 9 bases between. CDR3 sequence (DNA): TGTGCCAGCAGTTTTACCCGGGGGCAGTTCTTC. This codes for CASSFTRGQFF.

The table lists this clonotype with a count of one. The chain has TRBV28 and TRBJ1-6, with D perhaps matching TRBD1 (6 bases). The germline gives CDR1 MDHEN, CDR2 SYDVKM. The CDR3 is 13 residues long. Trimming took 7 bases from V and 7 from J, leaving 11 bases between them. The CDR3 region is CASTFGGNSPLHF. Written as DNA, the CDR3 is TGTGCCAGCACTTTCGGGGGCAATTCACCCCTCCACTTT.

This clonotype was seen more than once but under ten times. The V gene is TRBV27, the J gene TRBJ2-1; no definite D call. V was pared by 8 bases and J by 8 bases, with 10 bases between. The germline V gene encodes CDR1 MNHEY and CDR2 SMNVEV (reference sequence). The CDR3 contains 11 residues. CDR3 coding DNA: TGTGCCAGCGGGAAGGTCGATGAGCAGTTCTTC. It yields the protein CASGKVDEQFF.

V gene TRBV7-2 combines with J gene TRBJ2-1; 9 bases are a match to TRBD2. Germline CDR1 reads SGHTA; CDR2 reads FQGNSA. After removal of 5 bases from V and 1 base from J, the junction contained 9 bases not matched to a gene. The CDR3 length is 17 residues. The CDR3 bases are TGTGCCAGCAGCACCAATAGCGGGAGTAGTTCCTACAATGAGCAGTTCTTC. Residues: CASSTNSGSSSYNEQFF.

The rearrangement joins TRBV12-3 or TRBV12-4 to TRBJ2-7, with D tentatively TRBD2 (6 bases). CDR3 length: 15 residues. Trimming pared 5 bases from V and 0 bases from J, leaving 14 bases between. The CDR3, as DNA: TGTGCCAGCAGTACCTTTGGGGGGAGCTCCTACGAGCAGTACTTC. Protein: CASSTFGGSSYEQYF.

This clonotype was detected a few times. This chain links TRBV9 with TRBJ1-2; D is ambiguous. Trimming stripped 0 bases from V and 5 bases from J, with 8 bases between. The CDR3 is 13 amino acids. CDR1 and CDR2 (germline): SGDLS, YYNGEE. The CDR3 nucleotides are TGTGCCAGCAGCGTAGGGCAGGATTATGGCTACACCTTC. It encodes CASSVGQDYGYTF.

This clonotype was seen more than once but under ten times. For the CDR3, the DNA is TGTGCCAGCAGCTTTTTCAGAGCGGGAGCCTACGAGCAGTACTTC. This sequence encodes CASSFFRAGAYEQYF. The chain couples TRBV7-2 to TRBJ2-7, with TRBD2 matching over 8 bases. Germline lookup yields CDR1 SGHTA and CDR2 FQGNSA. V gave up 3 bases and J gave up 2 bases; unmatched junction bases: 6. This CDR3 has 15 amino acids.

The rearrangement links TRBV7-6 to TRBJ2-1; TRBD2 agrees at 7 bases. V gave up 1 base and J gave up 8 bases; unmatched junction bases: 11. The CDR3 is 16 residues long. Germline V gene lookup returns CDR1 SGHVS and CDR2 FNYEAQ. The DNA of the CDR3 is TGTGCCAGCAGCTTAGTTGGTGGCGGGAGAATCGATGAGCAGTTCTTC. Protein: CASSLVGGGRIDEQFF. The variable domain in full, with the rest retrieved from reference TRBV7-6 and TRBJ2-1, is GAGVSQSPRYKVTKRGQDVALRCDPISGHVSLYWYRQALGQGPEFLTYFNYEAQQDKSGLPNDRFSAERPEGSISTLTIQRTEQRDSAMYRCASSLVGGGRIDEQFFGPGTRLTVL.

The chain joins TRBV30 to TRBJ2-4; TRBD1 matches 7 bases. V shed 4 bases and J 2 bases; nucleotides not matched to a gene: 5. This CDR3 is built from 14 residues. Per the germline V gene, CDR1 is GTSNPN and CDR2 is SVGIG (reference sequence). DNA for the CDR3: TGTGCCTGGACCTACAGGGGATCCAAAAACATTCAGTACTTC. Amino acid sequence: CAWTYRGSKNIQYF.

The chain employs TRBV20-1 and TRBJ2-5, with D perhaps matching TRBD2 (5 bases). CDR1 and CDR2 (germline): DFQATT, SNEGSKA (reference sequence). V was trimmed by 3 bases and J by 2 bases, leaving 13 bases between them. CDR3 length: 14 residues. This chain's CDR3 is CSASPLVKQETQYF. Written as DNA, the CDR3 is TGCAGTGCTAGCCCACTAGTTAAACAAGAGACCCAGTACTTC.

This sequence joins TRBV7-9 and TRBJ1-1; 8 bases fit TRBD1. Losses at the gene ends were 4 bases for V and 4 bases for J; bases not matched to a gene: 14. The CDR3 covers 17 residues. Germline CDR1 is SEHNR and CDR2 is FQNEAQ (reference sequence). CDR3 nucleotide sequence: TGTGCCAGCAGCTCACCATTTACAGGGGGTGAAGGCACTGAAGCTTTCTTT. Encoded protein: CASSSPFTGGEGTEAFF.

The rearrangement links TRBV7-3 to TRBJ2-5; D is unresolved. The CDR3 extends over 13 amino acids. Trimming took off 3 bases at V and 1 base at J, with 6 bases between the two ends. Germline V gene sequence: CDR1 SGHTA, CDR2 FQGTGA. The CDR3 sequence: CASSFLAQETQYF. The CDR3 DNA is TGTGCCAGCAGCTTCCTTGCCCAAGAGACCCAGTACTTC.

The CDR3 DNA follows: TGTGCCAGCAGACCCGGAGGTACCTACGAGCAGTACTTC. Protein product: CASRPGGTYEQYF. The chain couples TRBV7-9 to TRBJ2-7; D is possibly TRBD2 (5 bases). Trimming took off 6 bases at V and 2 bases at J, with 11 bases between the two ends. The germline V gene encodes CDR1 SEHNR and CDR2 FQNEAQ (reference sequence). The CDR3 is made up of 13 amino acids. Supplemented by reference TRBV7-9 and TRBJ2-7, the full variable domain reads DTGVSQNPRHKITKRGQNVTFRCDPISEHNRLYWYRQTLGQGPEFLTYFQNEAQLEKSRLLSDRFSAERPKGSFSTLEIQRTEQGDSAMYLCASRPGGTYEQYFGPGTRLTVT.

This chain uses TRBV6-5 with TRBJ1-2; D is unclear. Trimming removed 2 bases at V and 8 bases at J, with 12 bases between. Germline V CDR1 and CDR2: MNHEY, SVGAGI. The CDR3 is 13 amino acids. The CDR3 protein is CASSYLGQGGYTF. Here the CDR3 DNA reads TGTGCCAGCAGTTACCTGGGCCAAGGGGGCTACACCTTC.